This T cell receptor beta chain was sequenced for a study of radiotherapy plus CTLA-4 blockade in lung cancer. Study summary: There were objective responses in 18% of patients, and over 25% had disease control. General study points: TCR clones originating in tumors grew in number in blood after radiotherapy plus ipilimumab.

Produced via immunoSEQ multiplex PCR; TCRdb's table is partial and in-frame only. The sample has tens of thousands of clones, 77% seen once; the top ten hold under 3%. Patients in the study, people with chemo-refractory metastatic non-small-cell lung cancer, received focal radiation plus ipilimumab CTLA-4 blockade. The CDR3 is made up of 16 amino acids. V was clipped by 0 bases and J by 3 bases; unmatched bases: 3. The germline CDR1 and CDR2 sequences are MNHNY and SVGAGI (reference sequence). Notes on this clone: The antigen remains undetermined.

The chain employs TRBV6-6 and TRBJ1-3, with 9 bases fitting TRBD1. The input for sequencing was peripheral blood, taken from a patient treated with radiotherapy plus ipilimumab. The sequence was obtained from a human donor with non-small cell lung cancer whose response to radiotherapy plus ipilimumab could not be evaluated. CDR3 DNA: TGTGCCAGCAGTTACTCGGGACAGGGAGGTGGAAACACCATATATTTT. Amino acids: CASSYSGQGGGNTIYF.